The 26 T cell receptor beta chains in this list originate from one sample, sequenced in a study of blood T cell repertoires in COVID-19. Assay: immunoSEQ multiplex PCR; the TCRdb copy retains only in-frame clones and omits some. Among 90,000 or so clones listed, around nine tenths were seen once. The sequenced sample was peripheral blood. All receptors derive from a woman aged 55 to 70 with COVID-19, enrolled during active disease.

CDR3 residues: CASSPLRDSSNPSETQYF. The CDR3 nucleotides read TGTGCCAGCAGTCCGCTACGGGACAGTTCGAACCCATCAGAGACCCAGTACTTC. This chain connects TRBV27 to TRBJ2-5; 7 bases map to TRBD1. CDR1 is MNHEY and CDR2 is SMNVEV in the germline V gene (reference sequence). Germline trimming cut 5 bases from V and 4 bases from J; bases unmatched to any gene: 19. This CDR3 is built from 18 residues.

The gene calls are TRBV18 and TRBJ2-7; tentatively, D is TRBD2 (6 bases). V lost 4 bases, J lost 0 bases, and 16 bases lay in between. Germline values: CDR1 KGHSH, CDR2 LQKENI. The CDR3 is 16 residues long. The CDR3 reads CASSLARGLGSYEQYF. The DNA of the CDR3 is TGTGCCAGCTCACTAGCCCGGGGGTTGGGCTCCTACGAGCAGTACTTC.

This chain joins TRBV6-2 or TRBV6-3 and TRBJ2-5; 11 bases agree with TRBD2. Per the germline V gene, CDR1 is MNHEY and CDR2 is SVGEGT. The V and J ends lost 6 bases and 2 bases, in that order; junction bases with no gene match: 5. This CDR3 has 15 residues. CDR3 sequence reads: CASSHWTSGQETQYF. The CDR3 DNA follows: TGTGCCAGCAGCCACTGGACTAGCGGGCAAGAGACCCAGTACTTC.

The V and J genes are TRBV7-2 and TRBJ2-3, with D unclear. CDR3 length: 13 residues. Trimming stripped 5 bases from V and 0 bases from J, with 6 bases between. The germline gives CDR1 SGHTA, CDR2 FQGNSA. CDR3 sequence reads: CASSRTSTDTQYF. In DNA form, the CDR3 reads TGTGCCAGCAGCCGCACTAGCACAGATACGCAGTATTTT.

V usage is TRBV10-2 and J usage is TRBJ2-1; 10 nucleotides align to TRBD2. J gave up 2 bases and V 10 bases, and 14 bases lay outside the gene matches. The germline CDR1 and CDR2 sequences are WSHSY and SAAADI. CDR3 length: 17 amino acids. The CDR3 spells CATRRGSGGSTYNEQFF. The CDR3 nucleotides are TGCGCCACCCGCCGTGGTAGCGGGGGGTCTACCTACAATGAGCAGTTCTTC.

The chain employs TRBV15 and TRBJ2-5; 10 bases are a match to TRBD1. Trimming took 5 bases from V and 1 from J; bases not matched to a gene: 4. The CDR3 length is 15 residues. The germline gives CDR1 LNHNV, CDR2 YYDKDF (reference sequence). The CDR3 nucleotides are TGTGCCACCAGCCGCGGACAGGGGGTCCAAGAGACCCAGTACTTC. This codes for CATSRGQGVQETQYF.

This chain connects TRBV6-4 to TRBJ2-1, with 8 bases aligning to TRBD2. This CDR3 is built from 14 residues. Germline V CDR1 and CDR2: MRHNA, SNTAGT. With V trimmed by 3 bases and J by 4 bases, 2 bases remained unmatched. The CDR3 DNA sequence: TGTGCCAGCAGTGAGGCGGGGGGTTACAATGAGCAGTTCTTC. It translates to CASSEAGGYNEQFF.

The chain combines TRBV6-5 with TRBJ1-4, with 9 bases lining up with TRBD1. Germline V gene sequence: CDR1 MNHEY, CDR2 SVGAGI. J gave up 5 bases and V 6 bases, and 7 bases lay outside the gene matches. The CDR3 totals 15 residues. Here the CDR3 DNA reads TGTGCCAGCAGCGATGAGACAGGGGGGAATGAAAAACTGTTTTTT. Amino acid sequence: CASSDETGGNEKLFF.

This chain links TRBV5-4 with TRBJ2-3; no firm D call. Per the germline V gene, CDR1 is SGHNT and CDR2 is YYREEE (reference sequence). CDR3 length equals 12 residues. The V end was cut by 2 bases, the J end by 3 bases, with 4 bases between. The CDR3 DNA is TGTGCCAGCAGCTTCCCGACAGATACGCAGTATTTT. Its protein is CASSFPTDTQYF.

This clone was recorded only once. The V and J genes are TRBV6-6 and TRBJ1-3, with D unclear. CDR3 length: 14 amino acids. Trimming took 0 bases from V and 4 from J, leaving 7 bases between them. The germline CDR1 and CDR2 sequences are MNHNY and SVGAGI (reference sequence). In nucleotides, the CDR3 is TGTGCCAGCAGTTACTCGAGGGAGGGAAACACCATATATTTT. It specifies CASSYSREGNTIYF.

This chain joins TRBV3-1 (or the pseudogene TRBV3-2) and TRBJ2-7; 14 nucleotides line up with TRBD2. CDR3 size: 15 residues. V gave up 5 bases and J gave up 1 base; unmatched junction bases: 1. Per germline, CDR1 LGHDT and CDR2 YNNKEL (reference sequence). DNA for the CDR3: TGTGCCAGCAGCGGGACTAGCGGGGGTTCCTACGAGCAGTACTTC. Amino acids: CASSGTSGGSYEQYF.

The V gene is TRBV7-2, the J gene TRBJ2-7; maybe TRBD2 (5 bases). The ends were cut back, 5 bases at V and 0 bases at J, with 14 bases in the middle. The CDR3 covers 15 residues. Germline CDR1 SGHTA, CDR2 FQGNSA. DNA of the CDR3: TGTGCCAGCAGCCCGGACGGGATATTCTCCTACGAGCAGTACTTC. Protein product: CASSPDGIFSYEQYF.

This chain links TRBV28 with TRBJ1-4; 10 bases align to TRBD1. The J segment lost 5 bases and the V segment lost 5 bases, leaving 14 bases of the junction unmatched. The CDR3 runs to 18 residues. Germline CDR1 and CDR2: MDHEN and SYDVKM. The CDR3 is CASSPVGTGVGANEKLFF. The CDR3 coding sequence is TGTGCCAGCAGTCCCGTCGGGACAGGGGTTGGGGCGAATGAAAAACTGTTTTTT.

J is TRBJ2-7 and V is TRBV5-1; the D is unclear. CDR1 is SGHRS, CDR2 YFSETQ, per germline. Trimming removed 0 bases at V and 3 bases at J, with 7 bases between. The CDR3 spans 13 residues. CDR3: CASSLGQNYEQYF. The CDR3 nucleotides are TGCGCCAGCAGCTTGGGACAAAACTACGAGCAGTACTTC.

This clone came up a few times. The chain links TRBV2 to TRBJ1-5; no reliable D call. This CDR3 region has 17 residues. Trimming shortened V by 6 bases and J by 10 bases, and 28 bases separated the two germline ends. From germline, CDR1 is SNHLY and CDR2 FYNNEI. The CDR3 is CASRPAMGGGRFQPQHF. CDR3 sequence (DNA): TGTGCCAGCAGGCCGGCGATGGGTGGAGGAAGGTTTCAACCCCAGCATTTT. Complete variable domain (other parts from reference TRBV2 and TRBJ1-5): EPEVTQTPSHQVTQMGQEVILRCVPISNHLYFYWYRQILGQKVEFLVSFYNNEISEKSEIFDDQFSVERPDGSNFTLKIRSTKLEDSAMYFCASRPAMGGGRFQPQHFGDGTRLSIL.

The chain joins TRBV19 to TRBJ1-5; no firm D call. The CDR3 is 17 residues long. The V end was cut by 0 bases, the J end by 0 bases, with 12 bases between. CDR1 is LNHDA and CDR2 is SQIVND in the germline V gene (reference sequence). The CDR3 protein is CASSIDGPARSNQPQHF. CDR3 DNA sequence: TGTGCCAGTAGTATAGATGGGCCAGCACGTAGCAATCAGCCCCAGCATTTT.

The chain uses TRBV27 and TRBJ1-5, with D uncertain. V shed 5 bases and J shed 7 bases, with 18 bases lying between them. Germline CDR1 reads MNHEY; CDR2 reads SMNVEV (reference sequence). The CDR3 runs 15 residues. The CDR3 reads CASSPPPVTKQPQHF. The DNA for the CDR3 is TGTGCCAGCAGTCCCCCCCCGGTAACCAAACAGCCCCAGCATTTT.

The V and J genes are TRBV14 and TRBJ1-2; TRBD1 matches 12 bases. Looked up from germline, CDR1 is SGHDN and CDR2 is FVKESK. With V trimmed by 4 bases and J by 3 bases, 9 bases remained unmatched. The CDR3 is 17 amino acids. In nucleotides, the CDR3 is TGTGCCAGCAGCCCTTGGGACAGGGGGCGTTTAGACTATGGCTACACCTTC. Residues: CASSPWDRGRLDYGYTF.

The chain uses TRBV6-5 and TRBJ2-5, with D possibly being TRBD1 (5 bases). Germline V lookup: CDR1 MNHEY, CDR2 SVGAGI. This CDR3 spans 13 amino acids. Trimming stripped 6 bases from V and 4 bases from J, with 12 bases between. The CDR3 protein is CASRGGQGETQYF. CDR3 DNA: TGTGCCAGCAGGGGTGGGCAGGGAGAGACCCAGTACTTC.

CDR3 protein: CASSQASRGIEKLFF. CDR3 nucleotide sequence: TGCGCCAGCAGCCAAGCTAGCAGGGGTATTGAAAAACTGTTTTTT. The V and J genes are TRBV4-1 and TRBJ1-4, with D possibly being TRBD1 (6 bases). Germline values: CDR1 MGHRA, CDR2 YSYEKL. The germline V and J ends were trimmed by 1 base and 7 bases, with 13 bases remaining between them. The CDR3 length is 15 residues.

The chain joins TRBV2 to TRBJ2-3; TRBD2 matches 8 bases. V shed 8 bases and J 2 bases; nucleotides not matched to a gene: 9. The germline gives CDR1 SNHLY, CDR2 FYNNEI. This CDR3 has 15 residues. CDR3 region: CASHRVAGLTDTQYF. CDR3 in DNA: TGTGCCAGCCACCGAGTAGCGGGGCTCACAGATACGCAGTATTTT. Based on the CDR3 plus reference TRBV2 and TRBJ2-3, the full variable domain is EPEVTQTPSHQVTQMGQEVILRCVPISNHLYFYWYRQILGQKVEFLVSFYNNEISEKSEIFDDQFSVERPDGSNFTLKIRSTKLEDSAMYFCASHRVAGLTDTQYFGPGTRLTVL.

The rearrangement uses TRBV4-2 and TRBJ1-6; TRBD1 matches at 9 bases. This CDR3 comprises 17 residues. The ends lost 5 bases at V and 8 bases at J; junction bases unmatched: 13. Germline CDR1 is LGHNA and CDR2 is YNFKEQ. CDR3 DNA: TGTGCCAGCAGCTTGCCATCCGGGACAGGGAATTATTCACCCCTCCACTTT. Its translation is CASSLPSGTGNYSPLHF.

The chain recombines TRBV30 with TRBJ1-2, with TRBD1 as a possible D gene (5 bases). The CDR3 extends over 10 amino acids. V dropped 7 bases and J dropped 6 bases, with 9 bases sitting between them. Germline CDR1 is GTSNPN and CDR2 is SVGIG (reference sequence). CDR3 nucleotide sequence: TGTGCCTCAGGGAGGAATGGCTACACCTTC. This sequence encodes CASGRNGYTF. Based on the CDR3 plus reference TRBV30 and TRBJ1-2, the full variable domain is SQTIHQWPATLVQPVGSPLSLECTVEGTSNPNLYWYRQAAGRGLQLLFYSVGIGQISSEVPQNLSASRPQDRQFILSSKKLLLSDSGFYLCASGRNGYTFGSGTRLTVV.

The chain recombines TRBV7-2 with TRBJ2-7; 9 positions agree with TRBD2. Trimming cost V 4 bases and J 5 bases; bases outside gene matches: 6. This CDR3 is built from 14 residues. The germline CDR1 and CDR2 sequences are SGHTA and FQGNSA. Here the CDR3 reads CASSSGTSRHEQYF. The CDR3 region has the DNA TGTGCCAGCAGCTCAGGGACTAGCCGTCACGAGCAGTACTTC. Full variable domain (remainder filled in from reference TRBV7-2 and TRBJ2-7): GAGVSQSPSNKVTEKGKDVELRCDPISGHTALYWYRQSLGQGLEFLIYFQGNSAPDKSGLPSDRFSAERTGGSVSTLTIQRTQQEDSAVYLCASSSGTSRHEQYFGPGTRLTVT.

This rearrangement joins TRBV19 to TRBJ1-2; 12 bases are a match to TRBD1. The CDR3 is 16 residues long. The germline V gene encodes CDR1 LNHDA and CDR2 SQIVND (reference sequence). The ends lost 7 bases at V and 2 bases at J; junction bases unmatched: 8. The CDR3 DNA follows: TGTGCCAGTACAAGAAAGGGACAGGGGGCGAACTATGGCTACACCTTC. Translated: CASTRKGQGANYGYTF.

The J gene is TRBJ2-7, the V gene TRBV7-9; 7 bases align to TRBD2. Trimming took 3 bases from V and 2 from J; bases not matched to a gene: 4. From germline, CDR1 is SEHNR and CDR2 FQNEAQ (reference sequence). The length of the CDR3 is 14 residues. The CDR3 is CASSFIGGAYEQYF. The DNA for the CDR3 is TGTGCCAGCAGCTTTATTGGGGGGGCCTACGAGCAGTACTTC. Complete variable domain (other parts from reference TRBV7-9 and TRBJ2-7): DTGVSQNPRHKITKRGQNVTFRCDPISEHNRLYWYRQTLGQGPEFLTYFQNEAQLEKSRLLSDRFSAERPKGSFSTLEIQRTEQGDSAMYLCASSFIGGAYEQYFGPGTRLTVT.